These 18 T cell receptor beta chains were sequenced from one sample in a study of blood T cells in healthy people across ages. A sample-barcoded 5' primer and a J-beta primer mix were used in a second PCR of roughly 7 to 11 cycles. TCRdb reprocessed the 5' RACE reads with MiXCR, giving one entry per CDR3 protein. The profile shows 1,500,000 or so distinct CDR3 sequences, roughly 59% of them singletons. The sequencing input was blood. These receptors were taken from a man younger than 35 in good health.

This clonotype was found a few times. This chain joins TRBV29-1 and TRBJ1-2; D perhaps matches TRBD1 (6 bases). Germline values: CDR1 SQVTM, CDR2 ANQGSEA. The length of the CDR3 is 13 residues. The ends were cut back, 4 bases at V and 5 bases at J, with 14 bases in the middle. The CDR3 region has the DNA TGCAGCGTTGGTCCCGGGACAAATTATGGCTACACCTTC. Translating gives CSVGPGTNYGYTF.

The chain has TRBV12-3 or TRBV12-4 and TRBJ1-6, with unresolved D. The V and J ends lost 9 bases and 0 bases respectively, with 9 bases between them. This CDR3 has 14 amino acids. The CDR3, as DNA: TGTGCCAGTCGGCCAGACTCCTATAATTCACCCCTCCACTTT. This gives the protein CASRPDSYNSPLHF.

This clonotype was counted only a few times. The genes are TRBV2 and TRBJ2-1; TRBD2 matches at 13 bases. V lost 3 bases, J lost 10 bases, and 9 bases stayed unmatched. The CDR3 is made up of 16 amino acids. The V gene's germline CDR1 is SNHLY and CDR2 FYNNEI. The CDR3 DNA reads as TGTGCCAGCAGTGACCCCGGACTAGCGGGGGCCCAGGAGCAGTTCTTC. It yields the protein CASSDPGLAGAQEQFF.

The rearrangement links TRBV30 to TRBJ2-4, with TRBD1 as a possible D gene (6 bases). The J call is in doubt because the DNA end fits TRBJ2-7 better. Germline V gives CDR1 GTSNPN, CDR2 SVGIG (reference sequence). CDR3 length: 12 residues. The CDR3 spells CAWSSQGSEQYF. In DNA form, the CDR3 reads TGTGCCTGGAGTTCACAGGGTTCCGAGCAGTACTTC.

J is TRBJ2-5 and V is TRBV13; 7 nucleotides align to TRBD2. CDR1 PRHDT and CDR2 FYEKMQ come from the germline V gene (reference sequence). V dropped 3 bases and J dropped 5; count of bases not matched to a gene: 6. The CDR3 loop spans 14 amino acids. CDR3 protein: CASSFGRGVETQYF. As DNA, the CDR3 is TGTGCCAGCAGCTTTGGCCGGGGGGTGGAGACCCAGTACTTC. Supplemented by reference TRBV13 and TRBJ2-5, the full variable domain reads AAGVIQSPRHLIKEKRETATLKCYPIPRHDTVYWYQQGPGQDPQFLISFYEKMQSDKGSIPDRFSAQQFSDYHSELNMSSLELGDSALYFCASSFGRGVETQYFGPGTRLLVL.

This clonotype came up once. V usage is TRBV6-2 or TRBV6-3 and J usage is TRBJ1-2; no clear D gene. This CDR3 spans 14 amino acids. Germline CDR1 reads MNHEY; CDR2 reads SVGEGT. The germline V and J ends were trimmed by 5 bases and 4 bases, with 14 bases remaining between them. The CDR3 nucleotides read TGTGCCAGCAGTCCGATCCGGACCCCCTATGGCTACACCTTC. This sequence encodes CASSPIRTPYGYTF.

The chain uses TRBV3-1 and TRBJ2-3; the D is unclear. The germline gives CDR1 LGHDT, CDR2 YNNKEL (reference sequence). The CDR3 runs 17 residues. Trimming shortened V by 0 bases and J by 2 bases, and 15 bases separated the two germline ends. CDR3 in DNA: TGTGCCAGCAGCCAAGATTTTCCGGCATTCAACACAGATACGCAGTATTTT. Its translation is CASSQDFPAFNTDTQYF.

This CDR3 reads CATSDLLSLGQFF. The CDR3 nucleotides read TGTGCCACCAGTGATTTACTATCGTTGGGGCAGTTCTTC. This sequence joins TRBV24-1 and TRBJ2-1; D remains unclear. V lost 1 base and J 12 bases, leaving 12 bases between the germline ends. The CDR3 length is 13 residues. Germline V gene lookup returns CDR1 KGHDR and CDR2 SFDVKD.

The chain carries TRBV4-1 and TRBJ2-2; D not resolved. Looked up from germline, CDR1 is MGHRA and CDR2 is YSYEKL. V dropped 0 bases and J dropped 3 bases, with 5 bases sitting between them. CDR3 length equals 14 residues. CDR3 in DNA: TGCGCCAGCAGCCAAGATCAGTACACCGGGGAGCTGTTTTTT. Residues: CASSQDQYTGELFF.

The genes are TRBV6-6 and TRBJ2-7, with D unclear. V was pared by 2 bases and J by 3 bases, with 5 bases between. This CDR3 contains 12 residues. Per the germline V gene, CDR1 is MNHNY and CDR2 is SVGAGI (reference sequence). As DNA, the CDR3 is TGTGCCAGCAGTTACGAGTTCTACGAGCAGTACTTC. This codes for CASSYEFYEQYF.

CDR3 sequence reads: CASSEEFDHSSYEQYF. CDR3 nucleotides: TGTGCCAGCAGTGAAGAATTCGACCACTCTAGTTACGAGCAGTACTTC. The chain is built from TRBV6-1 and TRBJ2-4; D not resolved. Gene TRBJ2-7 matches the end of the DNA better, so the J call may be wrong. The CDR3 consists of 16 residues. Germline assignment: CDR1 MNHNS and CDR2 SASEGT.

This sequence joins TRBV27 and TRBJ2-7, with D perhaps assigned TRBD1 or TRBD2 (6 bases each). This CDR3 contains 14 residues. Germline V CDR1 and CDR2: MNHEY, SMNVEV (reference sequence). V lost 7 bases and J lost 3, with 16 bases in between. Here the CDR3 DNA reads TGTGCCAGCAACAGGGCGGGGAGCGGCTACGAGCAGTACTTC. Translated: CASNRAGSGYEQYF.

The chain employs TRBV7-8 and TRBJ2-7; no clear D. V lost 0 bases and J 2 bases, leaving 8 bases between the germline ends. The CDR3 runs to 14 residues. The germline V gene has CDR1 SGHVS and CDR2 FQNEAQ. The CDR3 sequence is CASSLAYVAYEQYF. CDR3 nucleotide sequence: TGTGCCAGCAGCTTAGCGTATGTGGCCTACGAGCAGTACTTC.

In its sample, this clonotype was seen a few times. The chain couples TRBV29-1 to TRBJ2-7; possibly TRBD1 for D (5 bases). Trimming cost V 3 bases and J 2 bases, with 11 bases left between them. Germline assignment: CDR1 SQVTM and CDR2 ANQGSEA. The CDR3 covers 13 residues. The chain's CDR3 is CSVDGTDTYEQYF. The CDR3 DNA follows: TGCAGCGTTGACGGCACGGACACCTACGAGCAGTACTTC.

This chain joins TRBV7-9 and TRBJ2-5, with 8 bases matching TRBD2. The CDR3 consists of 15 residues. Germline V gene sequence: CDR1 SEHNR, CDR2 FQNEAQ (reference sequence). With V trimmed by 6 bases and J by 2 bases, 8 bases remained unmatched. Here the CDR3 DNA reads TGTGCCAGCAGAAAGACTAGCGAACCTCAAGAGACCCAGTACTTC. Its protein is CASRKTSEPQETQYF.

The chain combines TRBV20-1 with TRBJ2-1, with D possibly TRBD2 on 6 matching bases. Per germline, CDR1 DFQATT and CDR2 SNEGSKA (reference sequence). CDR3 size: 17 residues. Trimming pared 6 bases from V and 0 bases from J, leaving 21 bases between. CDR3 loop: CSAPGPRGPISYNEQFF. CDR3 nucleotide sequence: TGCAGTGCCCCAGGTCCGCGGGGACCTATCTCCTACAATGAGCAGTTCTTC.

J is TRBJ2-5 and V is TRBV12-3 or TRBV12-4; D is undetermined. V lost 8 bases and J 4 bases, leaving 17 bases between the germline ends. There are 14 residues in the CDR3. This CDR3 reads CASGLHSRGETQYF. As DNA, the CDR3 is TGTGCCAGCGGGCTGCACTCAAGAGGAGAGACCCAGTACTTC.

The chain uses TRBV3-1 and TRBJ2-1; 10 nucleotides line up with TRBD2. V dropped 3 bases and J dropped 4; count of bases not matched to a gene: 3. CDR1 is LGHDT, CDR2 YNNKEL, per germline (reference sequence). The CDR3 has 15 residues. In nucleotides, the CDR3 is TGTGCCAGCAGCCAGCTAGCGGGAGTGTACAATGAGCAGTTCTTC. This gives the protein CASSQLAGVYNEQFF.